Listed here are 12 T cell receptor beta chains from one sample, sequenced in a study of blood T cells in healthy people across ages (dated by TCRdb to between 2015 and 2016). Libraries were constructed by 5' RACE. For sequencing, an Illumina HiSeq 2500 was employed. A second PCR of 7 to 11 cycles was performed with a sample-barcoded 5' primer and a J-beta primer mix. TCRdb trimmed public reads at Q25 via fastp, called clones via MiXCR and kept in-frame beta chains. Every entry covers one CDR3 protein and lists the most common genes and DNA from its rows. Here the sample has about 1.5 million distinct CDR3 sequences; approximately 39% occur a single time. Approximately 4% of the sample goes to the ten largest clones. The sequenced sample was blood. All receptors come from a woman between 18 and 30 years old in good health.

The chain joins TRBV29-1 to TRBJ2-7; 9 positions match TRBD1. Gene TRBJ2-4 matches the end of the DNA better, so the J call may be wrong. CDR1 is SQVTM and CDR2 is ANQGSEA in the germline V gene. CDR3 length: 13 residues. CDR3 sequence: CSVSTGGKNIQYF. The CDR3 DNA follows: TGCAGCGTTTCGACAGGGGGCAAAAACATTCAGTACTTC.

This rearrangement joins TRBV14 to TRBJ2-1; unclear D gene. The CDR3 sequence is 15 residues long. V lost 7 bases and J lost 0, with 13 bases in between. In germline, CDR1 is SGHDN, CDR2 FVKESK. The CDR3 DNA is TGTGCCAGCAAGCCGGGTGGCGTCTCCTACAATGAGCAGTTCTTC. It specifies CASKPGGVSYNEQFF. The complete variable domain, with remaining parts taken from reference TRBV14 and TRBJ2-1, reads EAGVTQFPSHSVIEKGQTVTLRCDPISGHDNLYWYRRVMGKEIKFLLHFVKESKQDESGMPNNRFLAERTGGTYSTLKVQPAELEDSGVYFCASKPGGVSYNEQFFGPGTRLTVL.

The chain combines TRBV2 with TRBJ1-4; no reliable D call. The V gene's germline CDR1 is SNHLY and CDR2 FYNNEI. The V gene lost 7 bases and the J gene lost 4 bases, with 16 bases spanning the gap. This CDR3 region has 15 residues. The CDR3 DNA follows: TGTGCCAGCACCGGGGAGTTCCGTAGTAATGAAAAACTGTTTTTT. Its translation: CASTGEFRSNEKLFF. Full variable domain (outside the CDR3, taken from reference TRBV2 and TRBJ1-4): EPEVTQTPSHQVTQMGQEVILRCVPISNHLYFYWYRQILGQKVEFLVSFYNNEISEKSEIFDDQFSVERPDGSNFTLKIRSTKLEDSAMYFCASTGEFRSNEKLFFGSGTQLSVL.

Of note for this clonotype: A much larger clone differs by one base, so this may be a read error. The chain joins TRBV7-8 to TRBJ2-5; 8 bases fit TRBD2. TRBJ2-7 matches the DNA end more closely, so the J call is doubtful. Germline CDR1 and CDR2: SGHVS and FQNEAQ. The CDR3 runs 14 residues. The CDR3 DNA follows: TGTGCCAGCAGCTTAGGACTAGCGCGATGCGAGCAGTACTTC. It specifies CASSLGLARCEQYF.

The gene calls are TRBV5-6 and TRBJ1-6; no clear D gene. There are 15 residues in the CDR3. Trimming stripped 0 bases from V and 5 bases from J, with 9 bases between. From germline, CDR1 is SGHDT and CDR2 YYEEEE. CDR3: CASSLAQINNSPLHF. The CDR3 DNA follows: TGTGCCAGCAGCTTGGCCCAGATAAATAATTCACCCCTCCACTTT.

The chain couples TRBV20-1 to TRBJ1-1; D is possibly TRBD1 (6 bases). The germline V and J ends were trimmed by 0 bases and 2 bases, with 10 bases remaining between them. Germline loops: CDR1 DFQATT, CDR2 SNEGSKA (reference sequence). The CDR3 extends over 14 amino acids. CDR3: CSARDQGHNTEAFF. For the CDR3, the DNA is TGCAGTGCTAGAGATCAGGGACATAACACTGAAGCTTTCTTT.

V is TRBV7-2 and J is TRBJ2-2; D is unclear. The V and J ends lost 6 bases and 6 bases respectively, with 11 bases between them. CDR1 and CDR2 from the germline V gene are SGHTA and FQGNSA. The CDR3 spans 13 residues. The CDR3 DNA reads as TGTGCCAGCAGATTCTCCGGGTCCGGGGAGCTGTTTTTT. Translation gives CASRFSGSGELFF.

Regarding this clonotype: The junction departs from germline at one end; a sequencing error may be responsible. The chain employs TRBV6-2 or TRBV6-3 and TRBJ2-3; D possibly corresponds to TRBD2 (5 bases). From germline, CDR1 is MNHEY and CDR2 SVGEGT. This CDR3 has 17 amino acids. The CDR3 protein is CASRTIKVGAMTDTQYF. The CDR3 DNA reads TGCGCCAGCAGAACTATAAAAGTGGGAGCTATGACAGATACGCAGTATTTT.

Remarks on this clonotype: A read error may explain this, as a much larger clone is one base away. The gene calls are TRBV6-5 and TRBJ1-6; no firm D call. The CDR3 sequence is 15 residues long. Looked up from germline, CDR1 is MNHEY and CDR2 is SVGAGI. The CDR3 spells CASSLGRYYNSPPHF. The CDR3 bases are TGTGCCAGCAGTCTGGGTCGTTACTATAATTCACCCCCCCACTTT.

V gene TRBV6-5 combines with J gene TRBJ2-1; 7 bases align to TRBD1. Trimming removed 6 bases from V and 3 bases from J; junction bases left unmatched: 2. The germline CDR1 and CDR2 sequences are MNHEY and SVGAGI. This CDR3 has 13 amino acids. The CDR3 region is CASRRQGYNEQFF. DNA for the CDR3: TGTGCCAGCAGGCGACAGGGCTACAATGAGCAGTTCTTC.

This clonotype was seen more than once but under ten times. This rearrangement joins TRBV28 to TRBJ1-4; TRBD1 matches at 7 bases. Looked up from germline, CDR1 is MDHEN and CDR2 is SYDVKM. Trimming took 5 bases from V and 7 from J; bases not matched to a gene: 10. This CDR3 spans 15 amino acids. The CDR3 protein is CASSAGGGGSEKLFF. The CDR3 nucleotides are TGTGCCAGCAGTGCCGGTGGAGGGGGCAGTGAAAAACTGTTTTTT.

V and J are TRBV12-3 or TRBV12-4 and TRBJ2-3, with D unclear. The V end was cut by 3 bases, the J end by 1 base, with 14 bases between. CDR3 length: 16 amino acids. The CDR3 loop reads CASSFSVESGTDTQYF. Here the CDR3 DNA reads TGTGCCAGCAGTTTTTCGGTGGAATCCGGCACAGATACGCAGTATTTT.